A single sample gave rise to the 4 T cell receptor beta chains below, sequenced in a study of shared T cell receptors in the human thymus. Libraries were prepared by immunoSEQ multiplex PCR; TCRdb keeps only in-frame clonotypes and omits some of them. The sample lists about 380,000 clones, 95% occurring once. Input material: thymocytes. Every receptor here comes from a human donor.

V gene TRBV4-2 combines with J gene TRBJ2-3; no clear D. Germline CDR1 LGHNA, CDR2 YNFKEQ. The CDR3 consists of 12 residues. The V gene lost 0 bases and the J gene lost 7 bases, with 5 bases spanning the gap. CDR3 amino acids: CASSQDTYTQYF. DNA of the CDR3: TGTGCCAGCAGCCAAGATACGTATACGCAGTATTTT.

The chain couples TRBV30 to TRBJ1-1, with 8 nucleotides matching TRBD1. The CDR3 contains 18 residues. CDR1 is GTSNPN and CDR2 is SVGIG in the germline V gene (reference sequence). V was clipped by 0 bases and J by 6 bases; unmatched bases: 18. The CDR3 DNA follows: TGTGCCTGGAGTGTACCCCAATACAGGGGGAGAGGTGAGGCTGAAGCTTTCTTT. Translating it yields CAWSVPQYRGRGEAEAFF.

The chain has TRBV27 and TRBJ1-4; 9 positions match TRBD1. Germline lookup yields CDR1 MNHEY and CDR2 SMNVEV (reference sequence). This CDR3 region has 16 residues. Trimming removed 5 bases from V and 0 bases from J; junction bases left unmatched: 4. The CDR3 loop reads CASSPGQGATNEKLFF. The CDR3 nucleotides are TGTGCCAGCAGTCCGGGACAGGGAGCAACTAATGAAAAACTGTTTTTT.

This clone was found a few times. This sequence joins TRBV28 and TRBJ1-1, with D unresolved. The V end was cut by 5 bases, the J end by 2 bases, with 9 bases between. CDR1 MDHEN and CDR2 SYDVKM come from the germline V gene. This CDR3 has 13 residues. CDR3 loop: CASSALHNTEAFF. CDR3 bases: TGTGCCAGCAGTGCTCTCCATAACACTGAAGCTTTCTTT. The full variable domain, completed using reference TRBV28 and TRBJ1-1, is DVKVTQSSRYLVKRTGEKVFLECVQDMDHENMFWYRQDPGLGLRLIYFSYDVKMKEKGDIPEGYSVSREKKERFSLILESASTNQTSMYLCASSALHNTEAFFGQGTRLTVV.